The T cell receptor beta chain under discussion was sequenced for a study of beta chain features in type 1 diabetes. Study as a whole: Age, gender and cell yields were alike across patients and healthy donors. General study points: Patients showed naive, central memory and Treg TCRB repertoires that appeared more similar than those of healthy donors. Shortening that was moderate but significant affected the TCRB CDR3s of Type 1 diabetes patients in all four CD4+ subsets. A definitive answer on HLA type influencing TCRB rearrangement was not reached here.

Populations isolated by sorting all had purity greater than 95%. As every portion of the isolated RNA was reverse transcribed, the sequencing read expressed TCRB transcripts. Clones were read by immunoSEQ multiplex PCR, and TCRdb kept only the in-frame ones, dropping some. The sample shows about 280,000 clones, approximately 16% of them seen only once. The length of the CDR3 is 15 residues. Germline V gives CDR1 MGHRA, CDR2 YSYEKL. V was cut by 3 bases and J by 3 bases, with 14 bases left in between. This clone has just a few counts. Its specificity is not known. The V and J genes are TRBV4-1 and TRBJ2-5; TRBD2 is a possible D gene (5 bases). The sequencing sample was made of naive CD4+ T cells from blood. The clonotype originates from a man aged 18 to 35 with type 1 diabetes. The CDR3 reads CASSHPLPGKETQYF. DNA for the CDR3: TGCGCCAGCAGCCATCCACTGCCCGGGAAAGAGACCCAGTACTTC.